The T cell receptor beta chain described here comes from a study of OX40 agonist ivuxolimab in advanced cancers. Overall study: One hepatocellular carcinoma and a couple of cutaneous melanoma patients partially responded. General study findings and limits: CD4+ and CD8+ blood T cells expanded clonally by week 6 at 0.1 to 3.0 mg/kg. Patients who responded partially at 0.1-3.0 mg/kg showed clonal expansion ranking among the lowest. CD4+ T cells averaged fewer expanded clones than CD8+ T cells.

As concerns this clone: Its antigen is as yet unknown.

V lost 2 bases to trimming and J lost 3 bases; unmatched junction nucleotides: 9. The CDR3 spans 16 residues. Germline CDR1 SGHVS, CDR2 FQNEAQ. Using immunoSEQ multiplex PCR, the repertoire was profiled, and TCRdb retains in-frame clones only, with some absent. The data show roughly 92,000 clones, 92% seen once. The chain joins TRBV7-8 to TRBJ1-1; 7 nucleotides agree with TRBD1. The sequencing here drew on CD4+ or CD8+ T cells sorted from blood, taken in a trial of the OX40 agonist ivuxolimab. The sequence was collected from an adult with an advanced solid tumor such as melanoma, head and neck, liver or kidney cancer. The CDR3 region has the DNA TGTGCCAGCAGCTTACCTAGACAGGGATCGGACACTGAAGCTTTCTTT. This translates into CASSLPRQGSDTEAFF.